The entry below gives a single TCR beta chain sequence along with its context. Its antigen is not identified. Germline CDR1 reads LNHDA; CDR2 reads SQIVND (reference sequence). This CDR3 is 13 amino acids long. V gave up 7 bases and J gave up 6 bases, with 13 bases separating them. This entry comes from a study of T-cell reconstitution after alpha-beta-depleted transplantation in children. Unique molecular identifiers tagged the TCRbeta library. TCRdb redid the calling of the PCR reads with MiXCR, one entry per CDR3 protein. In the table there are about 830,000 distinct CDR3 sequences, about 15% of which are singletons. General study results and limits: The study traced high day-60 TCRbeta diversity in some patients to surviving recipient T cells and thymic progenitors. From newly produced T cells came most of the T-cell counts and diversity one year after transplant.

V is TRBV19 and J is TRBJ1-5, with D possibly matching TRBD1 (6 bases). The clonotype comes from a male patient between 5 and 17 years old who had a stem cell transplant for acute lymphoblastic leukemia, so the T cells may come from the graft donor. The sample consisted of PBMCs, mostly from graft donor cells, taken 360 days after TCRalphabeta/CD19-depleted stem cell transplant. The CDR3 sequence: CASTPDRFQPQHF. CDR3 DNA sequence: TGTGCCAGTACCCCTGACAGGTTTCAGCCCCAGCATTTT.